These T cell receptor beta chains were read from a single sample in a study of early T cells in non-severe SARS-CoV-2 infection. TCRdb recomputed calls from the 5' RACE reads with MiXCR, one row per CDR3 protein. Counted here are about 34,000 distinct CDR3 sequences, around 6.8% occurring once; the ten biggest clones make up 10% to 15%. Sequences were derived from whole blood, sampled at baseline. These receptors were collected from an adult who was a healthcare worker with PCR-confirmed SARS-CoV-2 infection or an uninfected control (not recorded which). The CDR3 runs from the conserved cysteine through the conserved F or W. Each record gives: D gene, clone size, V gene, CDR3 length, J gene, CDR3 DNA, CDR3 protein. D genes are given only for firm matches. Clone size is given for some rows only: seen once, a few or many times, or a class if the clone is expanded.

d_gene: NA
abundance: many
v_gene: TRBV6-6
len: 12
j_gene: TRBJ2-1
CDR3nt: TGTGCCAGCAGCTGGACCCAGGGTGAGCAGTTCTTC
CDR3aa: CASSWTQGEQFF

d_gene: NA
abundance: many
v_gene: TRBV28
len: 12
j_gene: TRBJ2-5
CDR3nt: TGTGCCAGCAGCCCGACGGTAGGGACCCAGTACTTC
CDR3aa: CASSPTVGTQYF

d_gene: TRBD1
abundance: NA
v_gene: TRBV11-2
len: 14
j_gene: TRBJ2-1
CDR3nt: TGTGCCAGCAGCCTGTTGGGACAGTACAATGAGCAGTTCTTC
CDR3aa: CASSLLGQYNEQFF

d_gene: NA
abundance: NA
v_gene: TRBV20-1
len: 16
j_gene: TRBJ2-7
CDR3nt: TGCAGTGCTAGAGTAGGGGCTCCTCGAAGCTCCTACGAGCAGTACTTC
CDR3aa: CSARVGAPRSSYEQYF

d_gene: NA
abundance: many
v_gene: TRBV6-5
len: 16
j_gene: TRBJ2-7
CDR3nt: TGTGCCAGCAGTTATCGGACCACTAGCAGCTACTACGAGCAGTACTTC
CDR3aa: CASSYRTTSSYYEQYF

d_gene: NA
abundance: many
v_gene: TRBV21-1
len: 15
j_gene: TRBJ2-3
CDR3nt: TGTGCCAGCAGCCAGAGACTAGCGGGAGCAGATACGCAGTATTTT
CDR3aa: CASSQRLAGADTQYF

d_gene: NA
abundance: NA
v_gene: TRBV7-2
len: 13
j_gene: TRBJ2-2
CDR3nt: TGTGCCAGCAGCTTAAGGAGCACCGGGGAGCTGTTTTTT
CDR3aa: CASSLRSTGELFF

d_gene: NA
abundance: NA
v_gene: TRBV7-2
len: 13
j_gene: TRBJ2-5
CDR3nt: TGTGCCAGCAGCTTAAGAGGCGGAGAGACCCAGTACTTC
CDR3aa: CASSLRGGETQYF

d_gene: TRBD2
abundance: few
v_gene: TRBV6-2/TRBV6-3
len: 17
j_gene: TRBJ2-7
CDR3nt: TGTGCCAGCAGTTCCATATTACAAGCGGGGATCTCCTACGAGCAGTACTTC
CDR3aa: CASSSILQAGISYEQYF

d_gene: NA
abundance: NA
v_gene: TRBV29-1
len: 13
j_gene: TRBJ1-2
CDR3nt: TGCAGCGTTGATATGAGGCTGAATTATGGCTACACCTTC
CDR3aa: CSVDMRLNYGYTF

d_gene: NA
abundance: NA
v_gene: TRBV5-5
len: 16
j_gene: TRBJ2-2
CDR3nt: TGTGCCAGCAGCTGGCAACAGGGAGCGAACACCGGGGAGCTGTTTTTT
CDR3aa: CASSWQQGANTGELFF

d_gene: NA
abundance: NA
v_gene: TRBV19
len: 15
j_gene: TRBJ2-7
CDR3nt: TGTGCCAGTAGTATAATGGCAGGACCCACCTACGAGCAGTACTTC
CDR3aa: CASSIMAGPTYEQYF

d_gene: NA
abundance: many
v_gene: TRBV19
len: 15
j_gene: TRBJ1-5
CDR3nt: TGTGCCAGTAGTATATCGAGCGGGGGCGGAGGGGCCCAGCATTTT
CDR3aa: CASSISSGGGGAQHF

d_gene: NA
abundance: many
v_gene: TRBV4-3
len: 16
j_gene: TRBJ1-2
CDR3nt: TGCGCCAGCAGCCAAGAGGCGGACGGGACTAACTATGGCTACACCTTC
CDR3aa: CASSQEADGTNYGYTF

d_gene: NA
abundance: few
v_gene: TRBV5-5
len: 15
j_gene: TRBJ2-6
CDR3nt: TGTGCCAGCAGCTTGGAGGGGTACGGGGCCAACGTCCTGACTTTC
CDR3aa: CASSLEGYGANVLTF

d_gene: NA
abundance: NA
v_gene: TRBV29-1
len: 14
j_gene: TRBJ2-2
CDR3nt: TGCAGCGTCGGAAGGCCTGAGGGCCCCGGGGAGCTGTTTTTT
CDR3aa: CSVGRPEGPGELFF

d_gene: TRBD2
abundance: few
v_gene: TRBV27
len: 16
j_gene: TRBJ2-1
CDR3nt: TGTGCCAGCAGTTCCCTGACTAGCGGGAGCTACAATGAGCAGTTCTTC
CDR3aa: CASSSLTSGSYNEQFF

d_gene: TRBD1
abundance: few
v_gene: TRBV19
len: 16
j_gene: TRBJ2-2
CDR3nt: TGTGCCAGTACGAGCAGGGGGACATCGGACACCGGGGAGCTGTTTTTT
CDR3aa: CASTSRGTSDTGELFF

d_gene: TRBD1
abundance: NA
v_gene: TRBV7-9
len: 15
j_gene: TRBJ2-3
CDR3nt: TGTGCCAGCAGCTACCAGACAGGGTACACAGATACGCAGTATTTT
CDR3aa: CASSYQTGYTDTQYF

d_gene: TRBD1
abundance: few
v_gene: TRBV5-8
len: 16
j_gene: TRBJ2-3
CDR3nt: TGTGCCAGCAGTCTTACCGGGACAGCTAGCACAGATACGCAGTATTTT
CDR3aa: CASSLTGTASTDTQYF

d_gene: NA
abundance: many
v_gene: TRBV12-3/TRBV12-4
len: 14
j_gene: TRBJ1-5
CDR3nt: TGTGCCAGCAGTTTAGGGGGCAGGGATCAGCCCCAGCATTTT
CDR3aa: CASSLGGRDQPQHF

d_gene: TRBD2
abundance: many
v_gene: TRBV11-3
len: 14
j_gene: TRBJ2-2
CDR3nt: TGTGCCAGCAAACGAAGCGGGAGCGTCGGGGAGCTGTTTTTT
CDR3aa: CASKRSGSVGELFF

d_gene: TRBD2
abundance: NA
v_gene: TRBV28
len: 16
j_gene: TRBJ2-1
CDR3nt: TGTGCCAGCACCGGGACTAGCGGGAGGGCCATGGGTGAGCAGTTCTTC
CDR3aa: CASTGTSGRAMGEQFF

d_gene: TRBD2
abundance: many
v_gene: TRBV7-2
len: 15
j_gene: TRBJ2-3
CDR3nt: TGTGCCAGCAGCTCGATGACTAGCGGAACAGATACGCAGTATTTT
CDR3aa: CASSSMTSGTDTQYF

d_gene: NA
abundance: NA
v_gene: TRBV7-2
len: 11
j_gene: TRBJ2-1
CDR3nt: TGTGCCAGCAGCTTTGGGACTGGGCAGTTCTTC
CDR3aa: CASSFGTGQFF

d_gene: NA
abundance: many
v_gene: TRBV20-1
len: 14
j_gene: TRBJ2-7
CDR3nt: TGCAGTGCTAGAGGCCTCCGGGGAGAGTTCGAGCAGTACTTC
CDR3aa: CSARGLRGEFEQYF

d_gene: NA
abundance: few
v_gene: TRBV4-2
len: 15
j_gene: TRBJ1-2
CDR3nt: TGTGCCAGCAGCCAAGAGGTTATAGGTTCATATGGCTACACCTTC
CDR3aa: CASSQEVIGSYGYTF

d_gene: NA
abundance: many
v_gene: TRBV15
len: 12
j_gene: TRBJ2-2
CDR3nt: TGTGCCACCTCTGGTGACACCGGGGAGCTGTTTTTT
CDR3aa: CATSGDTGELFF

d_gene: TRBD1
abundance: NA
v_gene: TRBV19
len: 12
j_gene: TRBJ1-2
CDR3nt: TGTGCCAGTGGGGACAGGGGCCGTGGCTACACCTTC
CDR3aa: CASGDRGRGYTF

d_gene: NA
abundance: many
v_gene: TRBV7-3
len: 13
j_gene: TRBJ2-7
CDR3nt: TGTGCCAGCAGCTTCCACCCCCTGGGCGGGCAGTACTTC
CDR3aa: CASSFHPLGGQYF

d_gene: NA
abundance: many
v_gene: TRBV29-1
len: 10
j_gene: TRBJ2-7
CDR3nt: TGCAGCGTTGTTCTCTACGAGCAGTACTTC
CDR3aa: CSVVLYEQYF

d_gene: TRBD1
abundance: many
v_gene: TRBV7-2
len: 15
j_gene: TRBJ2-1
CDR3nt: TGTGCCAGCAGCTTAGACAGGGGGTCCTACAATGAGCAGTTCTTC
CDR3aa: CASSLDRGSYNEQFF

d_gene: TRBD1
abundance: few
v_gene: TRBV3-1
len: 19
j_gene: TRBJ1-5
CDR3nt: TGTGCCAGCAGCCAAGGGGTCCCCGGGCCAGGGGGAGGGAATCAGCCCCAGCATTTT
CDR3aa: CASSQGVPGPGGGNQPQHF

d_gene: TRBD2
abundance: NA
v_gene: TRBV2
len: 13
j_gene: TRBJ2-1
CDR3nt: TGTGCCAGCAGTGAGCGGGAGTACAATGAGCAGTTCTTC
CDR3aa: CASSEREYNEQFF

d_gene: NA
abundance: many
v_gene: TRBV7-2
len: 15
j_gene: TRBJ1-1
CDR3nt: TGTGCCAGCAGCCCCCGGAGAGGGGGAAATACTGAAGCTTTCTTT
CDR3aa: CASSPRRGGNTEAFF

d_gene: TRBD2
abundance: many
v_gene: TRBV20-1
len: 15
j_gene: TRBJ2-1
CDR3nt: TGCAGTGCTAGTGTCGCTAGCGGGAGTTACAATGAGCAGTTCTTC
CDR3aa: CSASVASGSYNEQFF

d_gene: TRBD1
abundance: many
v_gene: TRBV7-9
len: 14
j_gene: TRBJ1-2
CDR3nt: TGTGCCAGCAGCCCCGGACAGGGGACCTATGGCTACACCTTC
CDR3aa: CASSPGQGTYGYTF

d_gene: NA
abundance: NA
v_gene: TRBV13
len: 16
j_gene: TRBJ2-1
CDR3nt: TGTGCCAGCAGCTCCTCAGGACTGAGCTCCTACAATGAGCAGTTCTTC
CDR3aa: CASSSSGLSSYNEQFF

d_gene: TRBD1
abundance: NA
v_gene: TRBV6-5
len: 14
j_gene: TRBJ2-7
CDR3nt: TGTGCCAGCAGTTTAAGACAGGGAGCCTACGAGCAGTACTTC
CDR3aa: CASSLRQGAYEQYF

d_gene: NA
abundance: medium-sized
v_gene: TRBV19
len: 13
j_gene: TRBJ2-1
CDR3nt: TGTGCCAGTACCGACCGCCCCGGCAATGAGCAGTTCTTC
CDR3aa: CASTDRPGNEQFF

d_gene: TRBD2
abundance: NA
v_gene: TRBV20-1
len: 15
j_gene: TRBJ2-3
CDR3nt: TGCAGTGCTAGACGGACTAGCGGGACCACAGATACGCAGTATTTT
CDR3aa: CSARRTSGTTDTQYF

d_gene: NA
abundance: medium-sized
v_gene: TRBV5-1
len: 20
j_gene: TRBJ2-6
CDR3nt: TGCGCCAGCAGCTTGAAGGGCCCGACAGTAATGGTGTCTGGGGCCAACGTCCTGACTTTC
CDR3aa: CASSLKGPTVMVSGANVLTF

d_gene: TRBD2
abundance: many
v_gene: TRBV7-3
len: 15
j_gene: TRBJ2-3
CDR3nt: TGTGCCAGCAGCTTAGTAGCGGGAGTATCAGATACGCAGTATTTT
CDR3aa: CASSLVAGVSDTQYF

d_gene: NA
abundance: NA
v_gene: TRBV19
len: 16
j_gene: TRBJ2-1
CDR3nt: TGTGCCAGTACGGGCGAGGGAGGTTACTCCTACAATGAGCAGTTCTTC
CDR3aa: CASTGEGGYSYNEQFF

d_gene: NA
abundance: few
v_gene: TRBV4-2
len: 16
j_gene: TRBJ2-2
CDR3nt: TGTGCCAGCAGCCAAGGGACTAACGCGAACACCGGGGAGCTGTTTTTT
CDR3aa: CASSQGTNANTGELFF

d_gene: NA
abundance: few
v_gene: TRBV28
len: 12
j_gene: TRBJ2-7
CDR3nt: TGTGCCAGCAGTCCGACTAGCTACGAGCAGTACTTC
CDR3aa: CASSPTSYEQYF

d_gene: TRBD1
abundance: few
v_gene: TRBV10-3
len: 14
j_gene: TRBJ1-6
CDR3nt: TGTGCCACCCGGGGGGACAGGACAAATTCACCCCTCCACTTT
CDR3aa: CATRGDRTNSPLHF

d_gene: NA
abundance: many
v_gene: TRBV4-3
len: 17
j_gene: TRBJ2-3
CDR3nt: TGCGCCAGCAGCCAAGATTTGTCGGGGTCCGGCACAGATACGCAGTATTTT
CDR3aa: CASSQDLSGSGTDTQYF

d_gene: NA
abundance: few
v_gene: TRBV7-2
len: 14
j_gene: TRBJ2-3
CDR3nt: TGTGCCAGCAGCTTAGGCGGGTCCCCGGATACGCAGTATTTT
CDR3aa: CASSLGGSPDTQYF

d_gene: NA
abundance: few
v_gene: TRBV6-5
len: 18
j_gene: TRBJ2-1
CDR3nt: TGTGCCAGCAGTTACTCGAGCCCGCTGACGGACATACACAATGAGCAGTTCTTC
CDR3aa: CASSYSSPLTDIHNEQFF

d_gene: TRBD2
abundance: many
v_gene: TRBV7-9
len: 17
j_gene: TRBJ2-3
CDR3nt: TGTGCCAGCAACCAGGAAGTAGCGGGAGGGATGAGAGATACGCAGTATTTT
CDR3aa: CASNQEVAGGMRDTQYF

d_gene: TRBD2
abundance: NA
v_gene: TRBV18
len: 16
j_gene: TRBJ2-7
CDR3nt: TGTGCCAGCTCTCCCCGGCCTGGGAAGGGAGGGGTTGAGCAGTACTTC
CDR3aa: CASSPRPGKGGVEQYF

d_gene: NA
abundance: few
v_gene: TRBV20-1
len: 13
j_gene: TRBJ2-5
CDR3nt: TGCAGTGCTACCGGACAGATCCAAGAGACCCAGTACTTC
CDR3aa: CSATGQIQETQYF

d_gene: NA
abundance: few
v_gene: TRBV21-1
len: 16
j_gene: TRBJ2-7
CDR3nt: TGTGCCAGCAGCAAAGGTCGGGGGACGGACTCCTACGAGCAGTACTTC
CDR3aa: CASSKGRGTDSYEQYF